The 27 T cell receptor beta chains listed next were all sequenced from one sample in a study of T-cell memory formation after mild COVID-19. TCRdb fed the 5' RACE reads into MiXCR, producing one record per CDR3 protein. In the table there are roughly 140,000 distinct CDR3 sequences, 13% to 15% of which are singletons. Sequenced: PBMCs or a T cell subset sorted from them (not recorded which). The receptors derive from an adult woman who had mild COVID-19 (a few samples of this study predate the infection). Cell type and time point are not known.

The chain joins TRBV5-6 to TRBJ2-2; D gene unclear. Trimming shortened V by 4 bases and J by 0 bases, and 4 bases separated the two germline ends. The germline gives CDR1 SGHDT, CDR2 YYEEEE. The CDR3 consists of 13 residues. The CDR3 DNA reads as TGTGCCAGCAGCGCGTCGAACACCGGGGAGCTGTTTTTT. Residues: CASSASNTGELFF.

The sample holds a few counts of this clonotype. The chain has TRBV19 and TRBJ2-7, with D possibly TRBD2 on 6 matching bases. Trimming stripped 1 base from V and 2 bases from J, with 9 bases between. Germline values: CDR1 LNHDA, CDR2 SQIVND (reference sequence). The CDR3 is 14 residues long. The CDR3 DNA reads TGTGCCAGTAGTATAGGCGGAGGGACCTACGAGCAGTACTTC. Amino acids: CASSIGGGTYEQYF. The whole variable domain, filled in from reference TRBV19 and TRBJ2-7, reads DGGITQSPKYLFRKEGQNVTLSCEQNLNHDAMYWYRQDPGQGLRLIYYSQIVNDFQKGDIAEGYSVSREKKESFPLTVTSAQKNPTAFYLCASSIGGGTYEQYFGPGTRLTVT.

This clonotype has only a few counts. The V gene is TRBV9, the J gene TRBJ2-3; D remains unclear. Trimming stripped 4 bases from V and 6 bases from J, with 12 bases between. Germline V lookup: CDR1 SGDLS, CDR2 YYNGEE. The CDR3 has 13 residues. CDR3 residues: CASSFNNGDTQYF. The DNA of the CDR3 is TGTGCCAGCAGCTTCAATAACGGGGATACGCAGTATTTT.

This chain uses TRBV7-9 with TRBJ1-1, with a possible D match to TRBD1 (6 bases). Germline V CDR1 and CDR2: SEHNR, FQNEAQ (reference sequence). The CDR3 contains 15 residues. Trimming stripped 5 bases from V and 3 bases from J, with 16 bases between. The CDR3 DNA sequence: TGTGCCAGCAGCGTACAGGGCCGCGGCGACACTGAAGCTTTCTTT. This sequence encodes CASSVQGRGDTEAFF. The full variable domain, in which reference TRBV7-9 and TRBJ1-1 provide the parts outside the CDR3, is DTGVSQNPRHKITKRGQNVTFRCDPISEHNRLYWYRQTLGQGPEFLTYFQNEAQLEKSRLLSDRFSAERPKGSFSTLEIQRTEQGDSAMYLCASSVQGRGDTEAFFGQGTRLTVV.

The genes are TRBV4-2 and TRBJ2-1; D not certain. Trimming took off 1 base at V and 6 bases at J, with 19 bases between the two ends. CDR1 LGHNA and CDR2 YNFKEQ come from the germline V gene. The CDR3 totals 17 residues. CDR3 in amino acids: CASSQGRRLSEVNEQFF. The CDR3 nucleotides are TGTGCCAGCAGCCAAGGGCGTAGGCTGTCCGAGGTCAATGAGCAGTTCTTC.

The J gene is TRBJ1-6, the V gene TRBV27; D is ambiguous. The V end lost 6 bases, the J end lost 9 bases, and 12 bases lay between the germline ends. The CDR3 has 13 amino acids. The germline V gene has CDR1 MNHEY and CDR2 SMNVEV (reference sequence). CDR3 sequence (DNA): TGTGCCAGCAGCTACTCCGACACTTCACCCCTCCACTTT. Translated, it gives CASSYSDTSPLHF.

This clonotype was recorded many times. The rearrangement uses TRBV20-1 and TRBJ1-1; unclear D gene. The CDR3 is 11 amino acids. Between the trimmed V and J ends, which lost 6 bases and 2 bases, there was a span of 7 bases. Germline CDR1 reads DFQATT; CDR2 reads SNEGSKA (reference sequence). CDR3 sequence: CSALINTEAFF. CDR3 sequence (DNA): TGCAGTGCCCTGATTAACACTGAAGCTTTCTTT.

The chain couples TRBV12-3 or TRBV12-4 to TRBJ1-5, with unresolved D. V shed 1 base and J shed 6 bases, with 7 bases lying between them. The CDR3 has 13 amino acids. The CDR3 coding sequence is TGTGCCAGCAGTTTAGGGGGATTTCAGCCCCAGCATTTT. This encodes CASSLGGFQPQHF.

The gene calls are TRBV5-6 and TRBJ2-2; D is undetermined. Trimming shortened V by 0 bases and J by 0 bases, and 6 bases separated the two germline ends. Germline-derived CDR1 and CDR2 are SGHDT and YYEEEE. The CDR3 covers 15 residues. This CDR3 reads CASSLGSANTGELFF. The CDR3 bases are TGTGCCAGCAGCTTGGGGAGCGCGAACACCGGGGAGCTGTTTTTT.

In this sample, this clonotype turned up many times. This chain joins TRBV6-6 and TRBJ2-7, with D possibly matching TRBD1 (6 bases). Trimming left V 2 bases short and J 3 bases short, with 11 bases between. Germline lookup yields CDR1 MNHNY and CDR2 SVGAGI (reference sequence). The CDR3 length is 14 residues. The CDR3 reads CASSYEGRGYEQYF. In nucleotides, the CDR3 is TGTGCCAGCAGTTACGAGGGCAGGGGCTACGAGCAGTACTTC.

At least ten counts were recorded for this clonotype. The CDR3 DNA sequence: TGTGCCAGCAGTCCATCACAGGGTCCCTACGAGCAGTACTTC. Its translation: CASSPSQGPYEQYF. This chain uses TRBV12-3 or TRBV12-4 with TRBJ2-7, with a possible D match to TRBD1 (6 bases). This CDR3 is 14 amino acids long. Trimming took off 5 bases at V and 2 bases at J, with 13 bases between the two ends.

The rearrangement links TRBV21-1 to TRBJ2-7; the D segment call TRBD1 is taken from the table without a DNA check. TRBV21-1 is described as a pseudogene. CDR3 size: 14 residues. Written as DNA, the CDR3 is TGTGCCAGCAGCGACCGGGACAGGGACCACGAGCAGTACTTC. It codes for CASSDRDRDHEQYF.

This clonotype occurred a few times. The chain is built from TRBV9 and TRBJ2-5; D gene uncertain. The germline V gene encodes CDR1 SGDLS and CDR2 YYNGEE. The CDR3 is 15 residues long. V was cut by 3 bases and J by 2 bases, with 14 bases left in between. DNA for the CDR3: TGTGCCAGCAGCGCGGGTGGAACTCGTCAAGAGACCCAGTACTTC. Its protein is CASSAGGTRQETQYF.

The sample holds a few counts of this clonotype. The V and J genes are TRBV10-3 and TRBJ2-1; 13 nucleotides agree with TRBD2. Germline lookup yields CDR1 ENHRY and CDR2 SYGVKD. V gave up 6 bases and J gave up 6 bases; unmatched junction bases: 14. This CDR3 has 18 amino acids. The DNA for the CDR3 is TGTGCCATCAGCGCCGGACTAGCGGGAGAAGAATTCGGCAATGAGCAGTTCTTC. It yields the protein CAISAGLAGEEFGNEQFF.

This chain uses TRBV9 with TRBJ2-1; D not certain. V was cut by 0 bases and J by 10 bases, with 8 bases left in between. CDR1 is SGDLS, CDR2 YYNGEE, per germline. The CDR3 loop spans 12 amino acids. CDR3 protein: CASSVARPEQFF. The CDR3 DNA reads as TGTGCCAGCAGCGTAGCGCGACCCGAGCAGTTCTTC. The full variable domain, completed using reference TRBV9 and TRBJ2-1, is DSGVTQTPKHLITATGQRVTLRCSPRSGDLSVYWYQQSLDQGLQFLIQYYNGEERAKGNILERFSAQQFPDLHSELNLSSLELGDSALYFCASSVARPEQFFGPGTRLTVL.

The J gene is TRBJ2-5, the V gene TRBV7-6, with 9 bases identical to TRBD2. Germline CDR1 and CDR2: SGHVS and FNYEAQ. The CDR3 runs to 15 residues. The V and J ends lost 1 base and 5 bases, in that order; junction bases with no gene match: 5. CDR3 region: CASSLVLAGAETQYF. CDR3 sequence (DNA): TGTGCCAGCAGCTTAGTCTTAGCGGGAGCGGAGACCCAGTACTTC.

The V call is TRBV12-3 or TRBV12-4, the J call TRBJ1-1; possibly TRBD1 for D (6 bases). The CDR3 totals 14 residues. V was cut by 3 bases and J by 5 bases, with 13 bases left in between. The CDR3 here is CASSLSRGMTEAFF. DNA of the CDR3: TGTGCCAGCAGTTTGAGTAGGGGGATGACTGAAGCTTTCTTT.

The chain combines TRBV6-5 with TRBJ2-1; 12 nucleotides match TRBD2. Trimming at V came to 6 bases and at J to 9 bases, leaving 9 bases not matched to a gene. Germline values: CDR1 MNHEY, CDR2 SVGAGI. This CDR3 has 15 residues. CDR3 nucleotides: TGTGCCAGCAGACTTCTAGCGGGAGGGCCTTCTGAGCAGTTCTTC. Its protein product is CASRLLAGGPSEQFF.

V gene TRBV6-2 or TRBV6-3 combines with J gene TRBJ2-7, with a weak D call TRBD1 (6 bases). Looked up from germline, CDR1 is MNHEY and CDR2 is SVGEGT. V was cut by 7 bases and J by 5 bases, with 18 bases left in between. There are 14 residues in the CDR3. This chain's CDR3 is CASNAVQGVDEQYF. CDR3 nucleotide sequence: TGTGCCAGCAACGCGGTACAGGGAGTCGACGAGCAGTACTTC.

The chain employs TRBV29-1 and TRBJ2-1; 9 bases map to TRBD2. V lost 4 bases, J lost 0 bases, and 13 bases stayed unmatched. The CDR3 extends over 18 amino acids. Germline values: CDR1 SQVTM, CDR2 ANQGSEA. For the CDR3, the DNA is TGCAGCGTTGTGTCCATCACTAATAGCGGGAGCTCCTACAATGAGCAGTTCTTC. Protein sequence: CSVVSITNSGSSYNEQFF.

This clonotype was seen once. The rearrangement links TRBV29-1 to TRBJ1-2; 8 bases line up with TRBD1. This CDR3 comprises 13 residues. Germline CDR1 SQVTM, CDR2 ANQGSEA. J lost 1 base, V lost 6 bases, and 4 bases had no gene match. The CDR3 is CSVSTGDNYGYTF. The CDR3 DNA follows: TGCAGCGTGTCGACAGGGGATAACTATGGCTACACCTTC.

The chain carries TRBV20-1 and TRBJ1-1; the D is unclear. V gave up 4 bases and J gave up 0 bases, with 3 bases separating them. The CDR3 loop spans 11 amino acids. Germline lookup yields CDR1 DFQATT and CDR2 SNEGSKA (reference sequence). The CDR3 coding sequence is TGCAGTGCTATGATGAACACTGAAGCTTTCTTT. It encodes CSAMMNTEAFF.

This clonotype was observed a few times. The J gene is TRBJ2-5, the V gene TRBV7-8, with 7 bases aligning to TRBD1. This CDR3 is built from 13 residues. J gave up 5 bases and V 4 bases, and 4 bases lay outside the gene matches. Germline V gene sequence: CDR1 SGHVS, CDR2 FQNEAQ. The CDR3: CASSSDRAETQYF. CDR3 in DNA: TGTGCCAGCAGCTCCGACAGGGCGGAGACCCAGTACTTC.

This clonotype was observed a handful of times. The chain uses TRBV12-3 or TRBV12-4 and TRBJ1-1; the D gene is possibly TRBD1 (5 bases). The CDR3 is made up of 14 amino acids. V lost 4 bases and J lost 7, with 16 bases in between. This chain's CDR3 is CASSSDPGPGEAFF. CDR3 in DNA: TGTGCCAGCAGTTCGGATCCGGGGCCTGGTGAAGCTTTCTTT.

This clonotype was seen a handful of times. This sequence joins TRBV6-6 and TRBJ2-1, with 14 bases lining up with TRBD2. CDR1 is MNHNY and CDR2 is SVGAGI in the germline V gene (reference sequence). CDR3 length equals 16 residues. The ends lost 4 bases at V and 6 bases at J; junction bases unmatched: 5. This chain's CDR3 is CASSFTGTSGSNEQFF. CDR3 DNA sequence: TGTGCCAGCAGTTTCACCGGGACTAGCGGGAGCAATGAGCAGTTCTTC.

In its sample, this clonotype was seen a few times. This chain links TRBV6-1 with TRBJ1-2; D unresolved. Germline V gene lookup returns CDR1 MNHNS and CDR2 SASEGT. The CDR3 has 15 residues. V lost 2 bases and J 2 bases, leaving 12 bases between the germline ends. As DNA, the CDR3 is TGTGCCAGCAGTGAAACGTCGTTTGGCAACTATGGCTACACCTTC. Translating gives CASSETSFGNYGYTF.

This clonotype came up many times. The chain links TRBV4-3 to TRBJ2-1; either TRBD1 or TRBD2 may supply D (5 bases each). V was shortened by 0 bases and J by 4 bases, with 13 bases between the two germline ends. This CDR3 has 16 residues. CDR1 LGHNA and CDR2 YSLEER come from the germline V gene. CDR3 amino acids: CASSQEGPTAYNEQFF. CDR3 nucleotide sequence: TGCGCCAGCAGCCAAGAGGGACCGACGGCTTACAATGAGCAGTTCTTC.